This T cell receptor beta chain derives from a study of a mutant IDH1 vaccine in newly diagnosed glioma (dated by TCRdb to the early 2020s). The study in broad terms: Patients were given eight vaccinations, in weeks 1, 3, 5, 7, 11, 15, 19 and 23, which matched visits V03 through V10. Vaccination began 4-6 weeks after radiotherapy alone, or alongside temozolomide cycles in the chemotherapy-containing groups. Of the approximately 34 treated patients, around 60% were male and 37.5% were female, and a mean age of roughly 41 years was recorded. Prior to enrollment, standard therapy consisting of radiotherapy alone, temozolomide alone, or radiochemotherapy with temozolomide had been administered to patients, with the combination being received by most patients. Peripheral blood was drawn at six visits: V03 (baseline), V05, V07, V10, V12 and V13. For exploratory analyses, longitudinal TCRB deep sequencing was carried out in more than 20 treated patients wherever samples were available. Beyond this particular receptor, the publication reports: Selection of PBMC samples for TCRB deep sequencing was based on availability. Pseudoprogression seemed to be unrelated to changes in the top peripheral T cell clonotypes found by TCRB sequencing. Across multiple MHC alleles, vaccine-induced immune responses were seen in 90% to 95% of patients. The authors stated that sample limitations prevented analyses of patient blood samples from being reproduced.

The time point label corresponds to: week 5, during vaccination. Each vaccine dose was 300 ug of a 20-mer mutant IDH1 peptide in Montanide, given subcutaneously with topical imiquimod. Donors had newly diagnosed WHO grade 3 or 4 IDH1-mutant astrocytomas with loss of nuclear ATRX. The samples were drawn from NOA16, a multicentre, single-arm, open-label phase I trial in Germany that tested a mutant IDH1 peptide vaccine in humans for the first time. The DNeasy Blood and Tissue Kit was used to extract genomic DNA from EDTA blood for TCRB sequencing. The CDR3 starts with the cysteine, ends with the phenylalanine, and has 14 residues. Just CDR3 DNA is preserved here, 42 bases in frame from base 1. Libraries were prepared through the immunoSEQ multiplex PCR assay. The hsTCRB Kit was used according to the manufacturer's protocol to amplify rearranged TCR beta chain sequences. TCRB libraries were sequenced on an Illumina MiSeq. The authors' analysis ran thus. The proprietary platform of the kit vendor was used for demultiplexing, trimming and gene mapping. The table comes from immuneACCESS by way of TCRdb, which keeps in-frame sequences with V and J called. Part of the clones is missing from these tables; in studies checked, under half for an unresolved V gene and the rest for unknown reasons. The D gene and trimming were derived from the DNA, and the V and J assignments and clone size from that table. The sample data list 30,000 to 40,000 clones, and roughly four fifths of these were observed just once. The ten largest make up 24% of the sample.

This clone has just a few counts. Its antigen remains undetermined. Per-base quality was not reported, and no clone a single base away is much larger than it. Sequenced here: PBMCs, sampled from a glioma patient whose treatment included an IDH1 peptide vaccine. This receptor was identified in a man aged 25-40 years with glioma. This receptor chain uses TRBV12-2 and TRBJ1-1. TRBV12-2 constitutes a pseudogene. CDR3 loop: CASRLAPSYTEAFF. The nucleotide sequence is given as TGTGCAAGTCGCTTAGCCCCCTCCTACACTGAAGCTTTCTTT.